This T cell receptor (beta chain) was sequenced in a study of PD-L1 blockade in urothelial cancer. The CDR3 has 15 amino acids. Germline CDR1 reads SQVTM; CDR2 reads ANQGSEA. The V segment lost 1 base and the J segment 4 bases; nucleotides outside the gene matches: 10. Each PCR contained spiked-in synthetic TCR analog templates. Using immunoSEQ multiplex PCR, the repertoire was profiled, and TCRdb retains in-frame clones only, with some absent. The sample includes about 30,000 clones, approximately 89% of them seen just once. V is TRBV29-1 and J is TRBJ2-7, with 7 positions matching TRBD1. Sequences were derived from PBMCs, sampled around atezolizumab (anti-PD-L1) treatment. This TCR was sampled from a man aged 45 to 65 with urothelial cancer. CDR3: CSVEAVEGGPYEQYF. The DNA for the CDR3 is TGCAGCGTTGAAGCTGTGGAAGGGGGCCCTTACGAGCAGTACTTC.